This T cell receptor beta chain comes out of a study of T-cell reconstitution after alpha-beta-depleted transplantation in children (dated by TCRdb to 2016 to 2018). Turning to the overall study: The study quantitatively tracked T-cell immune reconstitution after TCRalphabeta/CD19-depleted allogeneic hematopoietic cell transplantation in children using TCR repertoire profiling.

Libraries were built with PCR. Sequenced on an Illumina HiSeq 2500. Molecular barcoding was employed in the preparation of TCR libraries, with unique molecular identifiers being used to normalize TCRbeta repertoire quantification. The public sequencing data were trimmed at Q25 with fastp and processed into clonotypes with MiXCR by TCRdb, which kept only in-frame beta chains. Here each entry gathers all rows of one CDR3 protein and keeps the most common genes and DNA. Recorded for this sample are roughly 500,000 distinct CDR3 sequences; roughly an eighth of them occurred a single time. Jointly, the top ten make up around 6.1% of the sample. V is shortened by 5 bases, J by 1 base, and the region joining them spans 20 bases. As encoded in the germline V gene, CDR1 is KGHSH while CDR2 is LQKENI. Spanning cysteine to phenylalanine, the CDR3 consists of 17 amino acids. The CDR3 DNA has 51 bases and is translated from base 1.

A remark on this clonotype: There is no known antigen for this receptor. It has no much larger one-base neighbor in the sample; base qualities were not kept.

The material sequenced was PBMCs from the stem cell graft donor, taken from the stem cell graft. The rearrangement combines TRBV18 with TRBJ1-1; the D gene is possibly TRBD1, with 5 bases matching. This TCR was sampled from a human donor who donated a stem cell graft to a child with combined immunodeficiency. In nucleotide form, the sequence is TGTGCCAGCTCAGTCCGGGACGGTCCCGGCGGGAACACTGAAGCTTTCTTT. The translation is CASSVRDGPGGNTEAFF.